This entry lists 19 T cell receptor beta chains sequenced from one sample in a study of blood T cell repertoires in COVID-19 (TCRdb year 2020). Library preparation used the immunoSEQ multiplex PCR assay. The source is immuneACCESS, and TCRdb retained only in-frame sequences with V and J called. Part of the clones is not carried over; for the studies checked, unresolved V genes explain less than half of this, and the remainder is unexplained. The sample has fewer than 250,000 clones on record, around 83% of them singletons. About 6.6% of the sample belongs to the ten largest clones. Sequenced sample: PBMCs or T cells enriched from blood (not recorded which). The receptors were sampled from a woman aged 40 to 50 who had recovered from COVID-19.

The genes are TRBV2 and TRBJ1-2, with D possibly being TRBD1 (6 bases). V lost 6 bases and J lost 8, with 13 bases in between. Germline CDR1 is SNHLY and CDR2 is FYNNEI. The CDR3 is 12 residues long. DNA for the CDR3: TGTGCCAGCAGGAGGACAGATTGGGGCTACACCTTC. Its protein is CASRRTDWGYTF.

This sequence joins TRBV21-1 and TRBJ2-1; TRBD2 is taken as the D call from the table, unchecked against the DNA. TRBV21-1 is given as a pseudogene. The CDR3 consists of 17 residues. The CDR3 DNA reads TGTGCCAGCAGCAACCCTATAGCGGGAGTTCCGAACAATGAGCAGTTCTTC. Translation gives CASSNPIAGVPNNEQFF.

The CDR3, as DNA: TGCGCCAGCAGCCAAGTCCTTGGCGGGAGCTCCTACAATGAGCAGTTCTTC. As protein: CASSQVLGGSSYNEQFF. The genes are TRBV4-3 and TRBJ2-1; the match to TRBD2 covers 7 bases. The CDR3 totals 17 residues. Germline CDR1 and CDR2: LGHNA and YSLEER. V was pared by 1 base and J by 0 bases, with 6 bases of the junction left unmatched.

The V call is TRBV24-1, the J call TRBJ2-3; 9 nucleotides agree with TRBD1. The ends lost 3 bases at V and 4 bases at J; junction bases unmatched: 10. This CDR3 contains 17 residues. Germline V gene sequence: CDR1 KGHDR, CDR2 SFDVKD. The CDR3 DNA reads TGTGCCACCAGTGATAATTCCTACAGGGGGCGCCCAGATACGCAGTATTTT. This sequence encodes CATSDNSYRGRPDTQYF.

The rearrangement uses TRBV3-1 (or the pseudogene TRBV3-2) and TRBJ2-2, with a weak D call TRBD2 (6 bases). The CDR3 covers 14 residues. Germline CDR1 is LGHDT and CDR2 is YNNKEL (reference sequence). Between the trimmed V and J ends, which lost 10 bases and 0 bases, there was a span of 12 bases. CDR3 amino acids: CATSGTSNTGELFF. The CDR3 region has the DNA TGTGCCACCTCCGGGACTTCGAACACCGGGGAGCTGTTTTTT.

The chain recombines TRBV2 with TRBJ2-2, with 10 bases fitting TRBD2. V dropped 6 bases and J dropped 4; count of bases not matched to a gene: 5. The V gene's germline CDR1 is SNHLY and CDR2 FYNNEI. The CDR3 totals 15 residues. CDR3 coding DNA: TGTGCCAGCAGAGGGACTAGCGCGGCCACCGGGGAGCTGTTTTTT. It yields the protein CASRGTSAATGELFF.

V gene TRBV19 combines with J gene TRBJ1-5, with 8 bases lining up with TRBD1. Unmatched junction bases numbered 5, after V lost 5 bases and J lost 2 bases. The CDR3 covers 15 residues. CDR1 and CDR2 from the germline V gene are LNHDA and SQIVND (reference sequence). As DNA, the CDR3 is TGTGCCAGTAGTGGACAGGGTGGTGGCAATCAGCCCCAGCATTTT. It codes for CASSGQGGGNQPQHF.

The J gene is TRBJ2-1, the V gene TRBV7-2; 13 nucleotides match TRBD2. CDR3 size: 15 residues. Germline V CDR1 and CDR2: SGHTA, FQGNSA. Germline trimming cut 4 bases from V and 7 bases from J; bases unmatched to any gene: 4. As DNA, the CDR3 is TGTGCCAGCAGCTCCTCGGGACTAGCGGGAAATGAGCAGTTCTTC. Its translation is CASSSSGLAGNEQFF.

This CDR3 reads CSVEQGDTEAFF. The CDR3 nucleotides are TGCAGCGTCGAACAAGGGGACACTGAAGCTTTCTTT. The chain has TRBV29-1 and TRBJ1-1, with D possibly being TRBD1 (5 bases). The CDR3 sequence is 12 residues long. V was cut by 6 bases and J by 3 bases, with 11 bases left in between. The germline gives CDR1 SQVTM, CDR2 ANQGSEA.

The table lists this clone with a few counts. This same CDR3 is encoded by further DNA sequences in the sample. The chain has TRBV28 and TRBJ2-7; possible D gene TRBD2, 6 bases. In germline, CDR1 is MDHEN, CDR2 SYDVKM. The CDR3 totals 14 residues. Trimming stripped 4 bases from V and 3 bases from J, with 13 bases between. CDR3 sequence: CASSSPTGSYEQYF. CDR3 DNA: TGTGCCAGCAGTTCCCCTACCGGGAGCTACGAGCAGTACTTC. Based on the CDR3 plus reference TRBV28 and TRBJ2-7, the full variable domain is DVKVTQSSRYLVKRTGEKVFLECVQDMDHENMFWYRQDPGLGLRLIYFSYDVKMKEKGDIPEGYSVSREKKERFSLILESASTNQTSMYLCASSSPTGSYEQYFGPGTRLTVT.

The chain combines TRBV4-1 with TRBJ1-3, with D maybe TRBD1 (5 bases). Looked up from germline, CDR1 is MGHRA and CDR2 is YSYEKL. V shed 7 bases and J shed 3 bases, with 19 bases lying between them. The CDR3 loop spans 16 amino acids. The CDR3 DNA reads as TGCGCCAGCACCCGCGGGGGGGACCTCTTTGGAAACACCATATATTTT. It is translated as CASTRGGDLFGNTIYF.

V and J are TRBV4-2 and TRBJ2-2, with D possibly TRBD1 on 6 matching bases. Per the germline V gene, CDR1 is LGHNA and CDR2 is YNFKEQ. With 0 bases removed from V and 5 bases from J, the gap between germline ends came to 10 bases. This CDR3 spans 15 amino acids. This chain's CDR3 is CASSQDWDNTGELFF. CDR3 DNA sequence: TGTGCCAGCAGCCAAGATTGGGACAATACCGGGGAGCTGTTTTTT.

This chain links TRBV7-2 with TRBJ1-3, with TRBD1 matching over 8 bases. The CDR3 consists of 13 residues. V gave up 10 bases and J gave up 6 bases; unmatched junction bases: 8. Germline lookup yields CDR1 SGHTA and CDR2 FQGNSA. CDR3 protein: CATKDRVENTIYF. CDR3 nucleotide sequence: TGTGCCACTAAGGACAGGGTCGAAAACACCATATATTTT.

The V call is TRBV4-1, the J call TRBJ2-3, with D uncertain. V was pared by 4 bases and J by 2 bases, with 7 bases between. Germline-derived CDR1 and CDR2 are MGHRA and YSYEKL. This CDR3 is built from 13 residues. CDR3 sequence (DNA): TGCGCCAGCAGCCCCCCTAACACAGATACGCAGTATTTT. Amino acids: CASSPPNTDTQYF.

The chain couples TRBV28 to TRBJ2-3, with TRBD1 identical over 9 bases. The CDR3 is 12 amino acids. V was pared by 10 bases and J by 6 bases, with 5 bases of the junction left unmatched. Germline-derived CDR1 and CDR2 are MDHEN and SYDVKM. In DNA form, the CDR3 reads TGTGCCACCGACAGGGGGAGGGATACGCAGTATTTT. Translated: CATDRGRDTQYF.

This chain connects TRBV7-3 to TRBJ1-1; 7 nucleotides align to TRBD1. After removal of 3 bases from V and 1 base from J, the junction contained 5 bases not matched to a gene. There are 15 residues in the CDR3. The germline V gene has CDR1 SGHTA and CDR2 FQGTGA. CDR3 nucleotide sequence: TGTGCCAGCAGCTTTCGAGGGGGCGAGAACACTGAAGCTTTCTTT. Its translation: CASSFRGGENTEAFF.

The rearrangement links TRBV6-6 to TRBJ1-5, with TRBD1 matching over 8 bases. CDR1 is MNHNY and CDR2 is SVGAGI in the germline V gene (reference sequence). There are 15 residues in the CDR3. Trimming removed 6 bases from V and 6 bases from J; junction bases left unmatched: 10. DNA for the CDR3: TGTGCCAGCAGCCAGGGGGCCAGGGTCAGTCAGCCCCAGCATTTT. Its protein is CASSQGARVSQPQHF.

V and J are TRBV6-6 and TRBJ2-7; D is unclear. CDR3 size: 13 residues. V lost 6 bases and J 7 bases, leaving 16 bases between the germline ends. CDR1 and CDR2 from the germline V gene are MNHNY and SVGAGI (reference sequence). CDR3 amino acids: CASSRLEAWEQYV. DNA for the CDR3: TGTGCCAGCAGCCGATTGGAAGCGTGGGAGCAGTACGTC.

The chain carries TRBV4-1 and TRBJ2-1; 14 bases fit TRBD2. V gave up 1 base and J gave up 0 bases; unmatched junction bases: 2. CDR1 and CDR2 (germline): MGHRA, YSYEKL. The CDR3 spans 18 residues. Here the CDR3 reads CASSQGGLAGDSYNEQFF. The CDR3 DNA reads TGCGCCAGCAGCCAAGGGGGACTAGCGGGAGACTCCTACAATGAGCAGTTCTTC.